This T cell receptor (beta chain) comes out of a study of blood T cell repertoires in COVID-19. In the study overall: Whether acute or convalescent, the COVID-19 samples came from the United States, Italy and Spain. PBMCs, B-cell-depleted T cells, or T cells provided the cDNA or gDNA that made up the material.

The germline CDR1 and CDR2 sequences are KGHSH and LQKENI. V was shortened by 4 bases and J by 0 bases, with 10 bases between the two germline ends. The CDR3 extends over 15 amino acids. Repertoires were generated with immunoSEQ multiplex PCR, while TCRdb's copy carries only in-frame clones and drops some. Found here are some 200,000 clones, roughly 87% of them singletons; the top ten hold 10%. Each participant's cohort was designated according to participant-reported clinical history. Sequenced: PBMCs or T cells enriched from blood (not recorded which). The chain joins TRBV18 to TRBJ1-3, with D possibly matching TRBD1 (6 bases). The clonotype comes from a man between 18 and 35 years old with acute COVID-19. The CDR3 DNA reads TGTGCCAGCTCACTACGACAGGACTCTGGAAACACCATATATTTT. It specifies CASSLRQDSGNTIYF.